The 32 T cell receptor beta chains listed next were all sequenced from one sample in a study of identifying expanded T cells in peripheral blood. The protocol was immunoSEQ multiplex PCR, while the TCRdb copy is restricted to in-frame clones and leaves out a portion. Here the sample spans about 89,000 clones, 88% being singletons. The specimen was blood. The receptors derive from a person aged 18 to 75 in good health.

The V call is TRBV19, the J call TRBJ2-3, with TRBD2 identical over 9 bases. Germline V gene lookup returns CDR1 LNHDA and CDR2 SQIVND (reference sequence). The length of the CDR3 is 14 residues. The trim removed 6 bases at V and 4 bases at J, leaving 5 bases unmatched. The CDR3: CASRVAGAADTQYF. In nucleotides, the CDR3 is TGTGCCAGTAGGGTAGCGGGAGCGGCAGATACGCAGTATTTT.

CDR3 region: CASSVGILAGFGNEQFF. Written as DNA, the CDR3 is TGTGCCAGCAGCGTAGGTATACTAGCGGGATTCGGCAATGAGCAGTTCTTC. The V gene is TRBV9, the J gene TRBJ2-1; 10 bases align to TRBD2. The CDR3 is 17 amino acids. The V segment lost 0 bases and the J segment 6 bases; nucleotides outside the gene matches: 9. CDR1 and CDR2 (germline): SGDLS, YYNGEE.

The chain recombines TRBV7-2 with TRBJ2-7; D perhaps matches TRBD2 (7 bases). Germline V gene data show CDR1 as SGHTA and CDR2 as FQGNSA. This CDR3 region has 15 residues. Trimming took 1 base from V and 5 from J, leaving 15 bases between them. This chain's CDR3 is CASSLGSGGRNEQYF. The CDR3 coding sequence is TGTGCCAGCAGCTTAGGGTCGGGGGGCAGGAACGAGCAGTACTTC.

This clone was seen only once. The V gene is TRBV7-9, the J gene TRBJ1-1; D possibly corresponds to TRBD1 (6 bases). Germline CDR1 SEHNR, CDR2 FQNEAQ (reference sequence). The CDR3 length is 15 residues. Trimming took off 6 bases at V and 2 bases at J, with 16 bases between the two ends. The CDR3 DNA reads as TGTGCCAGCAGGGTACCAGCACAGGGAAACACTGAAGCTTTCTTT. Its translation: CASRVPAQGNTEAFF.

V usage is TRBV6-1 and J usage is TRBJ1-2; D unresolved. Between the trimmed V and J ends, which lost 2 bases and 4 bases, there was a span of 11 bases. CDR1 MNHNS and CDR2 SASEGT come from the germline V gene. The CDR3 contains 14 residues. CDR3 protein: CASSENDGIYGYTF. DNA for the CDR3: TGTGCCAGCAGTGAAAATGACGGAATCTATGGCTACACCTTC.

The chain has TRBV5-4 and TRBJ2-1, with 7 positions matching TRBD2. The germline gives CDR1 SGHNT, CDR2 YYREEE (reference sequence). V was pared by 10 bases and J by 4 bases, with 14 bases of the junction left unmatched. The CDR3 spans 15 residues. The CDR3 sequence: CASQVAGTIYNEQFF. The DNA for the CDR3 is TGTGCCTCCCAGGTAGCGGGCACGATATACAATGAGCAGTTCTTC. Full variable domain (remainder filled in from reference TRBV5-4 and TRBJ2-1): ETGVTQSPTHLIKTRGQQVTLRCSSQSGHNTVSWYQQALGQGPQFIFQYYREEENGRGNFPPRFSGLQFPNYSSELNVNALELDDSALYLCASQVAGTIYNEQFFGPGTRLTVL.

CDR3 sequence (DNA): TGTGCCAGCACCGAAGTTGATCGGCGTAATGAAAAACTGTTTTTT. It yields the protein CASTEVDRRNEKLFF. The chain couples TRBV4-2 to TRBJ1-4; no definite D call. CDR1 is LGHNA and CDR2 is YNFKEQ in the germline V gene. This CDR3 is 15 amino acids long. The V end lost 7 bases, the J end lost 4 bases, and 16 bases lay between the germline ends.

The J gene is TRBJ1-3, the V gene TRBV14; no definite D call. Germline-derived CDR1 and CDR2 are SGHDN and FVKESK. Trimming removed 5 bases at V and 11 bases at J, with 13 bases between. This CDR3 contains 12 residues. The CDR3 coding sequence is TGTGCCAGCAGCATCGGATCATTTCCCATATATTTT. Protein sequence: CASSIGSFPIYF.

The chain couples TRBV28 to TRBJ1-5, with TRBD1 as a possible D gene (5 bases). The germline V gene encodes CDR1 MDHEN and CDR2 SYDVKM. CDR3 length equals 15 residues. V gave up 6 bases and J gave up 7 bases, with 19 bases separating them. CDR3 loop: CASSVGDLTAQPQHF. DNA of the CDR3: TGTGCCAGCAGCGTAGGGGATTTAACGGCACAGCCCCAGCATTTT.

The rearrangement uses TRBV21-1 and TRBJ1-5; the table's D call of TRBD1 was not tested on the DNA. TRBV21-1 has pseudogene status. The CDR3 is made up of 14 amino acids. This chain's CDR3 is CASSKGTGNQPQHF. The CDR3 region has the DNA TGTGCCAGCAGCAAAGGGACAGGGAATCAGCCCCAGCATTTT.

The rearrangement links TRBV4-2 to TRBJ1-2; D remains ambiguous. The CDR3 has 14 amino acids. Trimming removed 0 bases at V and 0 bases at J, with 5 bases between. Germline V gives CDR1 LGHNA, CDR2 YNFKEQ. CDR3: CASSQDLSNYGYTF. The CDR3 bases are TGTGCCAGCAGCCAAGATCTATCTAACTATGGCTACACCTTC.

This chain uses TRBV7-8 with TRBJ1-1; possibly TRBD1 for D (5 bases). The germline gives CDR1 SGHVS, CDR2 FQNEAQ. This CDR3 has 15 amino acids. With 2 bases removed from V and 0 bases from J, the gap between germline ends came to 10 bases. The chain's CDR3 is CASSLLRGVNTEAFF. DNA for the CDR3: TGTGCCAGCAGCTTATTGCGGGGCGTGAACACTGAAGCTTTCTTT.

V usage is TRBV10-1 and J usage is TRBJ2-3, with no clear D. The ends were cut back, 4 bases at V and 4 bases at J, with 3 bases in the middle. There are 11 residues in the CDR3. Looked up from germline, CDR1 is WNHNN and CDR2 is SYGVQD (reference sequence). The CDR3 loop is CASSVADTQYF. CDR3 coding DNA: TGCGCCAGCAGTGTAGCAGATACGCAGTATTTT.

This chain links TRBV7-2 with TRBJ2-1; D possibly corresponds to TRBD2 (5 bases). V shed 2 bases and J shed 2 bases, with 16 bases lying between them. The CDR3 contains 17 residues. The germline gives CDR1 SGHTA, CDR2 FQGNSA. This chain's CDR3 is CASSLKLGRGAYNEQFF. CDR3 DNA sequence: TGTGCCAGCAGCTTAAAATTAGGGAGAGGAGCCTACAATGAGCAGTTCTTC. Full variable domain (missing parts from reference TRBV7-2 and TRBJ2-1): GAGVSQSPSNKVTEKGKDVELRCDPISGHTALYWYRQSLGQGLEFLIYFQGNSAPDKSGLPSDRFSAERTGGSVSTLTIQRTQQEDSAVYLCASSLKLGRGAYNEQFFGPGTRLTVL.

The chain recombines TRBV5-4 with TRBJ2-3, with D possibly matching TRBD2 (7 bases). Germline V gene lookup returns CDR1 SGHNT and CDR2 YYREEE (reference sequence). CDR3 length: 15 residues. Trimming removed 4 bases from V and 0 bases from J, with 12 bases in between. CDR3 bases: TGTGCCAGCAGCAGGGAGGGGGACAGCACAGATACGCAGTATTTT. Protein: CASSREGDSTDTQYF. Using reference TRBV5-4 and TRBJ2-3 for the parts outside the CDR3, the full variable domain is ETGVTQSPTHLIKTRGQQVTLRCSSQSGHNTVSWYQQALGQGPQFIFQYYREEENGRGNFPPRFSGLQFPNYSSELNVNALELDDSALYLCASSREGDSTDTQYFGPGTRLTVL.

CDR3 loop: CASSPQGNYGYTF. CDR3 DNA: TGTGCCAGCAGCCCACAGGGTAACTATGGCTACACCTTC. The V and J genes are TRBV7-2 and TRBJ1-2; the D gene is possibly TRBD1 (6 bases). Between the trimmed V and J ends, which lost 5 bases and 1 base, there was a span of 8 bases. The length of the CDR3 is 13 residues. The germline CDR1 and CDR2 sequences are SGHTA and FQGNSA.

This chain links TRBV4-3 with TRBJ2-7; 15 nucleotides align to TRBD2. The germline gives CDR1 LGHNA, CDR2 YSLEER. Trimming cost V 0 bases and J 3 bases; bases outside gene matches: 6. The CDR3 is 18 residues long. CDR3 protein: CASSQDQGGLAGGYEQYF. For the CDR3, the DNA is TGCGCCAGCAGCCAAGATCAAGGGGGACTAGCGGGAGGCTACGAGCAGTACTTC.

The V gene is TRBV9, the J gene TRBJ1-5; D is uncertain. The V end was cut by 4 bases, the J end by 3 bases, with 11 bases between. This CDR3 has 14 amino acids. The germline gives CDR1 SGDLS, CDR2 YYNGEE. The CDR3 loop reads CASSPSSYNQPQHF. The CDR3 coding sequence is TGTGCCAGCAGCCCCTCGTCCTACAATCAGCCCCAGCATTTT.

The genes are TRBV29-1 and TRBJ2-5; TRBD1 aligns across 7 bases. This CDR3 has 12 residues. With V trimmed by 5 bases and J by 1 base, 1 base remained unmatched. Germline CDR1 reads SQVTM; CDR2 reads ANQGSEA. The CDR3 coding sequence is TGCAGCGTTTCAGGGGGCCAAGAGACCCAGTACTTC. It translates to CSVSGGQETQYF. The variable domain in full, completed from reference TRBV29-1 and TRBJ2-5, reads SAVISQKPSRDICQRGTSLTIQCQVDSQVTMMFWYRQQPGQSLTLIATANQGSEATYESGFVIDKFPISRPNLTFSTLTVSNMSPEDSSIYLCSVSGGQETQYFGPGTRLLVL.

The chain links TRBV5-1 to TRBJ1-4, with D unclear. CDR1 and CDR2 (germline): SGHRS, YFSETQ. V gave up 0 bases and J gave up 5 bases, with 8 bases separating them. The CDR3 is made up of 14 amino acids. The CDR3 DNA reads TGCGCCAGCAGCTTGGAGCCAGCGAATGAAAAACTGTTTTTT. Translation: CASSLEPANEKLFF.

This chain links TRBV29-1 with TRBJ1-1; D is ambiguous. Between the trimmed V and J ends, which lost 7 bases and 0 bases, there was a span of 15 bases. This CDR3 region has 14 residues. Germline V gene data show CDR1 as SQVTM and CDR2 as ANQGSEA. CDR3 coding DNA: TGCAGCGGTGGTGCGGATGTCATGAACACTGAAGCTTTCTTT. Protein product: CSGGADVMNTEAFF.

The chain uses TRBV5-4 and TRBJ2-2; 12 bases map to TRBD2. This CDR3 spans 15 amino acids. Per germline, CDR1 SGHNT and CDR2 YYREEE (reference sequence). The ends lost 4 bases at V and 7 bases at J; junction bases unmatched: 5. The CDR3 DNA reads as TGTGCCAGCAGCCCTGGACTAGCGGGAAGCGGGGAGCTGTTTTTT. This gives the protein CASSPGLAGSGELFF.

The chain recombines TRBV7-2 with TRBJ1-5, with no clear D. The CDR3 has 12 residues. Trimming took 5 bases from V and 7 from J, leaving 9 bases between them. The V gene's germline CDR1 is SGHTA and CDR2 FQGNSA. This CDR3 is CASSHPAQPQHF. Here the CDR3 DNA reads TGTGCCAGCAGCCACCCGGCGCAGCCCCAGCATTTT. Based on the CDR3 plus reference TRBV7-2 and TRBJ1-5, the full variable domain is GAGVSQSPSNKVTEKGKDVELRCDPISGHTALYWYRQSLGQGLEFLIYFQGNSAPDKSGLPSDRFSAERTGGSVSTLTIQRTQQEDSAVYLCASSHPAQPQHFGDGTRLSIL.

V usage is TRBV29-1 and J usage is TRBJ2-5; D is unclear. The germline V gene has CDR1 SQVTM and CDR2 ANQGSEA. Trimming shortened V by 1 base and J by 2 bases, and 8 bases separated the two germline ends. CDR3 length: 13 amino acids. CDR3 loop: CSVEGAVQETQYF. CDR3 nucleotide sequence: TGCAGCGTTGAAGGGGCAGTACAAGAGACCCAGTACTTC. The variable domain in full, completed from reference TRBV29-1 and TRBJ2-5, reads SAVISQKPSRDICQRGTSLTIQCQVDSQVTMMFWYRQQPGQSLTLIATANQGSEATYESGFVIDKFPISRPNLTFSTLTVSNMSPEDSSIYLCSVEGAVQETQYFGPGTRLLVL.

This chain connects TRBV11-2 to TRBJ2-7; 12 bases map to TRBD2. Looked up from germline, CDR1 is SGHAT and CDR2 is FQNNGV. CDR3 length: 16 residues. With V trimmed by 1 base and J by 3 bases, 4 bases remained unmatched. The CDR3 sequence is CASSLVVTSGSYEQYF. DNA of the CDR3: TGTGCCAGCAGCTTAGTTGTGACTAGCGGGAGCTACGAGCAGTACTTC.

The genes are TRBV7-8 and TRBJ1-1; D is uncertain. Germline V lookup: CDR1 SGHVS, CDR2 FQNEAQ. Trimming took 2 bases from V and 1 from J, leaving 5 bases between them. The CDR3 is 13 residues long. The CDR3 nucleotides are TGTGCCAGCAGCTTACAGCGGAACACTGAAGCTTTCTTT. Translating it yields CASSLQRNTEAFF. Variable domain in full (rest from reference TRBV7-8 and TRBJ1-1): GAGVSQSPRYKVAKRGQDVALRCDPISGHVSLFWYQQALGQGPEFLTYFQNEAQLDKSGLPSDRFFAERPEGSVSTLKIQRTQQEDSAVYLCASSLQRNTEAFFGQGTRLTVV.

The rearrangement joins TRBV6-1 to TRBJ2-5; D might be TRBD1 or TRBD2, each matching 7 bases. Per the germline V gene, CDR1 is MNHNS and CDR2 is SASEGT. The CDR3 covers 14 residues. V gave up 7 bases and J gave up 5 bases, with 17 bases separating them. CDR3 DNA: TGTGCCAGCAACCCGACAGGGAGGGGGGAGACCCAGTACTTC. Protein sequence: CASNPTGRGETQYF.

The chain is built from TRBV6-6 and TRBJ2-7; 8 bases agree with TRBD1. CDR3 size: 13 residues. The V gene end was trimmed by 6 bases and the J gene end by 3 bases; junction bases not matched to a gene: 4. CDR1 and CDR2 from the germline V gene are MNHNY and SVGAGI (reference sequence). The CDR3 region is CASSPDRDYEQYF. CDR3 in DNA: TGTGCCAGCAGCCCGGACAGGGACTACGAGCAGTACTTC.

The V and J genes are TRBV10-1 and TRBJ2-7; perhaps TRBD1 as D (6 bases). This CDR3 is built from 13 residues. CDR1 is WNHNN and CDR2 is SYGVQD in the germline V gene (reference sequence). Trimming removed 6 bases at V and 5 bases at J, with 14 bases between. CDR3 protein: CASRRGSGDEQYF. The DNA for the CDR3 is TGCGCCAGCAGGAGGGGGTCGGGCGACGAGCAGTACTTC.

The V and J genes are TRBV2 and TRBJ2-7; D is perhaps TRBD1 or TRBD2 (5 bases each). V was cut by 2 bases and J by 5 bases, with 10 bases left in between. Germline V CDR1 and CDR2: SNHLY, FYNNEI. This CDR3 region has 13 residues. The CDR3 coding sequence is TGTGCCAGCAGTGAAATCCGAGGGGACGAGCAGTACTTC. Protein: CASSEIRGDEQYF.

V and J are TRBV21-1 and TRBJ2-3; the table's D call, TRBD2, has no DNA check behind it. TRBV21-1 is a known pseudogene. The CDR3 totals 16 residues. The CDR3 DNA is TGTGCCAGCAGCAAAGTGGAGGGGCTTCGCACAGATACGCAGTATTTT. Protein product: CASSKVEGLRTDTQYF.

The V and J genes are TRBV5-1 and TRBJ1-4; 9 bases fit TRBD1. CDR1 is SGHRS and CDR2 is YFSETQ in the germline V gene. V lost 0 bases and J lost 0; bases outside the gene matches: 0. The CDR3 sequence is 16 residues long. In DNA, the CDR3 is TGCGCCAGCAGCTTGGGACAGGGGGCAACTAATGAAAAACTGTTTTTT. Its protein is CASSLGQGATNEKLFF.